These T cell receptor beta chains were read from a single sample in a study of T cell responses to AZD1222 COVID-19 vaccine. Clones were read by immunoSEQ multiplex PCR, and TCRdb kept only the in-frame ones, dropping some. This sample yields about 130,000 clones, of which 88% are seen a single time; 5% to 6% belongs to the top ten. This material consisted of peripheral blood, taken 28 days after the second AZD1222 dose. These receptors all stem from an adult who received the AZD1222 COVID-19 vaccine. Both conserved end residues are part of each CDR3. The D gene is left open where the match is weak.

d_call | v_call | cdr3_length | cdr3_aa
NA | TRBV12-2 | 11 | CASPFAAEAFF
NA | TRBV7-2 | 14 | CASSPRGVVGEAFF
TRBD1 | TRBV30 | 13 | CASGQGTISPLHF
NA | TRBV4-3 | 16 | CASSRGLRGSNQPQHF
NA | TRBV7-9 | 15 | CASSPRGQEGNEQFF
NA | TRBV2 | 14 | CASRGTGEAYEQFF
TRBD1 | TRBV3-1/TRBV3-2 | 12 | CASSPRAGGLYF
NA | TRBV6-1 | 13 | CASSESPRDEQYF
NA | TRBV7-8 | 14 | CASSLGGASYEQYF
TRBD1 | TRBV5-6 | 12 | CASSYRQGRAFF
TRBD2 | TRBV3-1/TRBV3-2 | 15 | CASSQLAGFSYEQYF
TRBD2 | TRBV10-3 | 15 | CAISGKRGDSYEQYF
NA | TRBV7-9 | 14 | CASSLQGPNTEAFF
NA | TRBV19 | 13 | CASSMVQNQPQHF
NA | TRBV12-3/TRBV12-4 | 13 | CASSLGQNTEAFF
TRBD1 | TRBV10-1 | 12 | CASRGTGAEAFF
NA | TRBV12-3/TRBV12-4 | 11 | CASSLDSFAFF
TRBD1 | TRBV24-1 | 14 | CATSDGQAQETQYF
TRBD1 | TRBV28 | 14 | CASSPGQGNHGYTF
TRBD1 | TRBV2 | 13 | CASIQGGDEKLFF
TRBD1 | TRBV6-5 | 13 | CASNHRGNTEAFF
NA | TRBV24-1 | 17 | CATSDLPQGLGTDTQYF
NA | TRBV23-1 | 11 | CVGADNQPQHF
NA | TRBV7-8 | 17 | CASSLVASGGYNEKLFF
NA | TRBV5-1 | 14 | CASSPGQTYNEQFF
NA | TRBV19 | 15 | CASSIGNGGHEKLFF
TRBD1 | TRBV5-1 | 15 | CASSSASGGRNTIYF
TRBD1 | TRBV19 | 14 | CASSPGTGLGEQYF
NA | TRBV7-8 | 14 | CASSRGWALTEAFF
NA | TRBV5-1 | 15 | CASSPSGASGNTIYF
NA | TRBV6-1 | 13 | CASSEAGQYGYTF